The 23 T cell receptor beta chains below come from one sample, sequenced in a study of T cell responses to AZD1222 COVID-19 vaccine. The data were produced by immunoSEQ multiplex PCR, yet TCRdb's version contains in-frame clones alone and is incomplete. The sample carries about 99,000 clones, approximately 90% recorded once. Here the sequenced sample was peripheral blood, taken on day 0 of AZD1222 vaccination. These receptors all stem from an adult in good health.

The chain has TRBV18 and TRBJ2-3; 11 bases are a match to TRBD2. This CDR3 region has 14 residues. In germline, CDR1 is KGHSH, CDR2 LQKENI. Trimming took 5 bases from V and 5 from J; bases not matched to a gene: 3. For the CDR3, the DNA is TGTGCCAGCTCATTAGGACTAGCGGGAGATACGCAGTATTTT. Its protein is CASSLGLAGDTQYF.

The chain has TRBV5-4 and TRBJ1-2; TRBD1 is a possible D gene (5 bases). CDR1 and CDR2 from the germline V gene are SGHNT and YYREEE (reference sequence). CDR3 length: 13 amino acids. Trimming took 2 bases from V and 8 from J, leaving 13 bases between them. CDR3 nucleotide sequence: TGTGCCAGCAGCTTCATATCAGGGCAAGGCTACACCTTC. Protein sequence: CASSFISGQGYTF.

The rearrangement uses TRBV7-2 and TRBJ2-3; 7 bases are shared with TRBD2. Germline values: CDR1 SGHTA, CDR2 FQGNSA. The ends lost 0 bases at V and 1 base at J; junction bases unmatched: 4. There are 16 residues in the CDR3. CDR3 DNA: TGTGCCAGCAGCTTAGCTCGCCTAGCGGGCACAGATACGCAGTATTTT. Its protein product is CASSLARLAGTDTQYF.

The rearrangement links TRBV29-1 to TRBJ2-4; 9 positions agree with TRBD1. Germline CDR1 reads SQVTM; CDR2 reads ANQGSEA. Trimming removed 6 bases from V and 0 bases from J; junction bases left unmatched: 15. The CDR3 totals 18 residues. The CDR3 DNA reads as TGCAGCGTCACCGGACAGGGGATTGGGGGTTTAGCCAAAAACATTCAGTACTTC. Protein product: CSVTGQGIGGLAKNIQYF.

This clone has only one observation. The chain combines TRBV5-1 with TRBJ1-5; unclear D gene. From germline, CDR1 is SGHRS and CDR2 YFSETQ. The CDR3 is 14 residues long. The V and J ends lost 4 bases and 1 base respectively, with 9 bases between them. CDR3 sequence: CASSPFGSNQPQHF. The CDR3 DNA reads as TGCGCCAGCAGCCCCTTTGGGAGCAATCAGCCCCAGCATTTT.

This clone has a single count. The chain is built from TRBV18 and TRBJ2-6; no reliable D call. CDR1 is KGHSH, CDR2 LQKENI, per germline. Trimming left V 6 bases short and J 0 bases short, with 21 bases between. CDR3 length: 19 residues. The CDR3 bases are TGTGCCAGCTCCATCATCCCCGGACCCACCAACTCTGGGGCCAACGTCCTGACTTTC. This codes for CASSIIPGPTNSGANVLTF.

This chain joins TRBV30 and TRBJ2-7; the D is unclear. From germline, CDR1 is GTSNPN and CDR2 SVGIG (reference sequence). CDR3 size: 13 residues. The V end lost 0 bases, the J end lost 5 bases, and 11 bases lay between the germline ends. Here the CDR3 reads CAWSVPGFHEQYV. The DNA for the CDR3 is TGTGCCTGGAGTGTACCAGGATTCCACGAGCAGTACGTC.

The rearrangement joins TRBV13 to TRBJ1-1; D unresolved. The CDR3 totals 12 residues. Trimming removed 1 base at V and 3 bases at J, with 3 bases between. Germline lookup yields CDR1 PRHDT and CDR2 FYEKMQ (reference sequence). CDR3 coding DNA: TGTGCCAGCAGCTTAGCGTACACTGAAGCTTTCTTT. The encoded protein is CASSLAYTEAFF.

The chain couples TRBV9 to TRBJ2-2; a possible D gene is TRBD2 (6 bases). The V gene's germline CDR1 is SGDLS and CDR2 YYNGEE. The CDR3 totals 16 residues. Trimming took off 4 bases at V and 1 base at J, with 14 bases between the two ends. As DNA, the CDR3 is TGTGCCAGCAGCCGACTAGTATCACGGAACACCGGGGAGCTGTTTTTT. Amino acid sequence: CASSRLVSRNTGELFF.

This clone was recorded only once. The chain is built from TRBV2 and TRBJ2-5; no reliable D call. In germline, CDR1 is SNHLY, CDR2 FYNNEI. This CDR3 is built from 13 residues. V gave up 6 bases and J gave up 1 base, with 9 bases separating them. DNA for the CDR3: TGTGCCAGCAGGTTCGACGGCCAAGAGACCCAGTACTTC. Its protein is CASRFDGQETQYF.

The gene calls are TRBV19 and TRBJ1-2; maybe TRBD1 (5 bases). The CDR3 consists of 11 residues. Per the germline V gene, CDR1 is LNHDA and CDR2 is SQIVND (reference sequence). V lost 1 base and J lost 12, with 9 bases in between. CDR3 coding DNA: TGTGCCAGTAGTATAGGGGGGGAGCACACCTTC. As protein: CASSIGGEHTF.

V is TRBV29-1 and J is TRBJ1-4; D not resolved. Germline assignment: CDR1 SQVTM and CDR2 ANQGSEA. The V end was cut by 4 bases, the J end by 7 bases, with 13 bases between. The CDR3 consists of 13 residues. The DNA of the CDR3 is TGCAGCGTTGTTTGGGCGTCCGGTGAAAAACTGTTTTTT. Translated, it gives CSVVWASGEKLFF.

The chain joins TRBV5-8 to TRBJ1-2; 7 bases are shared with TRBD1. CDR3 length: 14 residues. V dropped 4 bases and J dropped 4; count of bases not matched to a gene: 7. The germline CDR1 and CDR2 sequences are SGHTS and YDEGEE. The CDR3 spells CASSGRQGLYGYTF. CDR3 sequence (DNA): TGTGCCAGCAGCGGCAGACAGGGCCTCTATGGCTACACCTTC.

This clone has just one count. The chain has TRBV12-3 or TRBV12-4 and TRBJ1-1; D ambiguous. Trimming stripped 3 bases from V and 4 bases from J, with 9 bases between. The CDR3 has 13 residues. The CDR3, as DNA: TGTGCCAGCAGTTTCACTAGGGCCACTGAAGCTTTCTTT. This sequence encodes CASSFTRATEAFF.

V is TRBV30 and J is TRBJ2-3, with a possible D match to TRBD1 (5 bases). The CDR3 length is 13 residues. V was shortened by 0 bases and J by 7 bases, with 11 bases between the two germline ends. Germline assignment: CDR1 GTSNPN and CDR2 SVGIG (reference sequence). CDR3 protein: CAWSVWGVNTQYF. DNA for the CDR3: TGTGCCTGGAGTGTATGGGGCGTGAATACGCAGTATTTT.

The chain links TRBV3-1 (or the pseudogene TRBV3-2) to TRBJ1-1; D gene ambiguous. The CDR3 sequence is 12 residues long. The V end was cut by 3 bases, the J end by 5 bases, with 7 bases between. Germline V gives CDR1 LGHDT, CDR2 YNNKEL (reference sequence). CDR3: CASSQSRTEAFF. The CDR3 DNA reads TGTGCCAGCAGCCAGTCTAGGACTGAAGCTTTCTTT.

This sequence joins TRBV18 and TRBJ1-5; the match to TRBD1 covers 10 bases. V was clipped by 2 bases and J by 5 bases; unmatched bases: 0. Per germline, CDR1 KGHSH and CDR2 LQKENI. The CDR3 is 14 amino acids. The CDR3 nucleotides read TGTGCCAGCTCACCAGGGACAGGGGATCAGCCCCAGCATTTT. Protein product: CASSPGTGDQPQHF.

The table lists this clone with a count of one. The gene calls are TRBV19 and TRBJ1-2, with D perhaps TRBD1 (5 bases). Germline lookup yields CDR1 LNHDA and CDR2 SQIVND (reference sequence). V lost 8 bases and J lost 2, with 12 bases in between. The CDR3 covers 13 residues. CDR3 in DNA: TGTGCCAGTTGGGGGGGGTTGAACTATGGCTACACCTTC. Translation gives CASWGGLNYGYTF.

This chain joins TRBV24-1 and TRBJ2-1; unclear D gene. The CDR3 spans 13 residues. Germline-derived CDR1 and CDR2 are KGHDR and SFDVKD. Trimming removed 3 bases at V and 9 bases at J, with 11 bases between. The CDR3 DNA is TGTGCCACCAGTGATCCCTCTAGTTTTGAGCAGTTCTTC. Residues: CATSDPSSFEQFF.

The V call is TRBV7-9, the J call TRBJ2-1, with D possibly matching TRBD2 (7 bases). The CDR3 loop spans 16 amino acids. CDR1 and CDR2 (germline): SEHNR, FQNEAQ (reference sequence). V lost 2 bases, J lost 2 bases, and 13 bases lay in between. Here the CDR3 DNA reads TGTGCCAGCAGCTTATCATTGGGGGGGCCCTACAATGAGCAGTTCTTC. Protein sequence: CASSLSLGGPYNEQFF.

The V call is TRBV27, the J call TRBJ2-2, with a tentative D call TRBD1 (7 bases). CDR3 size: 16 residues. Germline loops: CDR1 MNHEY, CDR2 SMNVEV (reference sequence). Trimming stripped 2 bases from V and 3 bases from J, with 13 bases between. CDR3 bases: TGTGCCAGCAGTTTACTCAGGGGGGCCGACACCGGGGAGCTGTTTTTT. Encoded protein: CASSLLRGADTGELFF.

The V and J genes are TRBV7-9 and TRBJ1-2; 8 positions match TRBD1. Germline assignment: CDR1 SEHNR and CDR2 FQNEAQ (reference sequence). This CDR3 region has 13 residues. With 10 bases clipped from V and 0 bases from J, the junction kept 4 bases outside the gene matches. Here the CDR3 DNA reads TGTGCCATTTCGGACAGGGCTAACTATGGCTACACCTTC. Its protein product is CAISDRANYGYTF.

The chain has TRBV19 and TRBJ2-7, with D possibly being TRBD1 or TRBD2 (5 bases each). Trimming removed 1 base at V and 3 bases at J, with 13 bases between. Germline CDR1 reads LNHDA; CDR2 reads SQIVND (reference sequence). The CDR3 contains 15 residues. The CDR3 DNA reads TGTGCCAGTAGTATAGTGGGACCGGATTTCTACGAGCAGTACTTC. This sequence encodes CASSIVGPDFYEQYF.